These T cell receptor beta chains were read from a single sample in a study of cytomegalovirus exposure and HLA in healthy donors. Sequencing was performed with immunoSEQ multiplex PCR; in TCRdb, only in-frame clones are kept and a portion is missing. The profile shows around 94,000 clones, 50% to 75% of them singletons. Sequenced: PBMCs. The receptor set was obtained from a young man in good health and CMV-seronegative. CDR3s include the opening cysteine and the closing phenylalanine or tryptophan. D genes are given only for firm matches. The listing skips clone size in some rows; elsewhere it reads once, few, many or a size class.

CDR3aa	CDR3nt	d_gene	v_gene	j_gene	abundance
CAWRENRGWNTEAFF	TGTGCCTGGAGAGAGAACAGGGGGTGGAACACTGAAGCTTTCTTT	TRBD1	TRBV30	TRBJ1-1	NA
CASSEGPRGTDTQYF	TGTGCCAGTAGTGAGGGTCCGCGCGGCACAGATACGCAGTATTTT	NA	TRBV19	TRBJ2-3	NA
CASSPGQGADNEQFF	TGTGCCAGCTCACCCGGACAGGGGGCTGACAATGAGCAGTTCTTC	TRBD1	TRBV18	TRBJ2-1	NA
CSVDRGTEAFF	TGCAGCGTTGATCGGGGCACTGAAGCTTTCTTT	NA	TRBV29-1	TRBJ1-1	NA
CASSLTGNTEAFF	TGTGCCAGCAGTTTGACAGGGAACACTGAAGCTTTCTTT	NA	TRBV6-5	TRBJ1-1	NA
CAWNGPRGGHEQYF	TGTGCCTGGAACGGCCCCAGGGGCGGCCACGAGCAGTACTTC	NA	TRBV30	TRBJ2-7	few
CASSSRGQGVNTEAFF	TGTGCCAGCAGCTCCCGTGGACAGGGGGTAAACACTGAAGCTTTCTTT	TRBD1	TRBV7-3	TRBJ1-1	NA
CASSLAQGDRGETQYF	TGTGCCAGCAGCTTAGCGCAAGGAGACAGGGGAGAGACCCAGTACTTC	TRBD1	TRBV7-6	TRBJ2-5	NA
CASSEMSRFPGETQYF	TGCGCCAGCAGTGAGATGAGCCGATTCCCGGGGGAGACCCAGTACTTC	NA	TRBV10-2	TRBJ2-5	once
CATQTRGQRQETQYF	TGCGCCACCCAGACGCGAGGACAGCGTCAAGAGACCCAGTACTTC	NA	TRBV5-1	TRBJ2-5	NA
CASSLRLASFETQYF	TGTGCCAGCAGCTTAAGACTAGCGAGCTTTGAGACCCAGTACTTC	TRBD2	TRBV7-6	TRBJ2-5	NA
CSVDSGSRGYTF	TGCAGCGTTGACTCAGGATCGCGTGGCTACACCTTC	NA	TRBV29-1	TRBJ1-2	NA
CASSSLSGQIYGYTF	TGCGCCAGCAGCTCACTGTCCGGACAAATATATGGCTACACCTTC	NA	TRBV4-1	TRBJ1-2	NA
CASSVGSGDNYGYTF	TGTGCCAGCAGCGTAGGATCAGGGGATAACTATGGCTACACCTTC	NA	TRBV9	TRBJ1-2	NA
CASSTRQSLYEQYF	TGTGCCAGCAGCACGAGACAGTCTCTCTACGAGCAGTACTTC	NA	TRBV7-9	TRBJ2-7	NA
CASSQDHRSKNIQYF	TGCGCCAGCAGCCAGGACCACAGGTCCAAAAACATTCAGTACTTC	NA	TRBV4-1	TRBJ2-4	NA
CASSARTGQISPLHF	TGTGCCAGTAGTGCCCGGACAGGGCAAATTTCACCCCTCCACTTT	TRBD1	TRBV19	TRBJ1-6	NA
CASSESAGGGTDTQYF	TGTGCCAGCAGTGAATCGGCGGGAGGAGGGACAGATACGCAGTATTTT	TRBD2	TRBV6-4	TRBJ2-3	few
CASSQGGRGVPLQDEQFF	TGTGCCAGCAGCCAAGGGGGACGCGGGGTCCCTTTACAAGATGAGCAGTTCTTC	NA	TRBV14	TRBJ2-1	NA
CASSLRTDTDTQYF	TGCGCCAGCAGCTTAAGGACAGACACAGATACGCAGTATTTT	NA	TRBV5-1	TRBJ2-3	NA
CASSSGPPGGYTF	TGTGCCAGCAGCTCCGGCCCCCCGGGGGGCTACACCTTC	NA	TRBV5-4	TRBJ1-2	NA
CASSPDRVDGYTF	TGTGCCAGCAGCCCGGACAGGGTAGATGGCTACACCTTC	TRBD1	TRBV7-2	TRBJ1-2	NA
CASSNKQGLYGYTF	TGTGCCAGCAGCAATAAACAGGGGCTCTATGGCTACACCTTC	NA	TRBV21-1	TRBJ1-2	NA
CAISESDSYGYTF	TGTGCCATCAGTGAGTCGGACAGCTATGGCTACACCTTC	NA	TRBV10-3	TRBJ1-2	NA
CASSLYYGTGGGEQYF	TGCGCCAGCAGCTTATACTACGGGACAGGGGGCGGCGAGCAGTACTTC	TRBD1	TRBV5-1	TRBJ2-7	NA
CASSQALAGGETQYF	TGTGCCAGCAGCCAAGCACTAGCGGGAGGGGAGACCCAGTACTTC	TRBD2	TRBV14	TRBJ2-5	once
CASSASAGQASYEQYF	TGTGCCAGTAGTGCCTCTGCGGGACAGGCCTCCTACGAGCAGTACTTC	TRBD1	TRBV19	TRBJ2-7	NA
CASSQAGQGGETQYF	TGTGCCAGCAGCCAGGCCGGACAGGGAGGTGAGACCCAGTACTTC	TRBD1	TRBV7-2	TRBJ2-5	NA
CASSRDSNTGELFF	TGTGCCAGTAGTCGGGACAGCAACACCGGGGAGCTGTTTTTT	TRBD1	TRBV19	TRBJ2-2	few
CASSEPGVSKIEAFF	TGTGCCAGCAGTGAACCGGGGGTCTCTAAAATTGAAGCTTTCTTT	NA	TRBV25-1	TRBJ1-1	NA
CASSLSVDRGEQFF	TGTGCCAGCAGCTTATCGGTGGACAGGGGTGAGCAGTTCTTC	TRBD1	TRBV5-6	TRBJ2-1	NA
CASSAPGELAKNIQYF	TGTGCCAGCAGCGCCCCAGGGGAACTAGCCAAAAACATTCAGTACTTC	NA	TRBV5-6	TRBJ2-4	NA
CASSPNGLAGNYEQYF	TGTGCCAGCAGCCCCAATGGACTAGCGGGGAACTACGAGCAGTACTTC	TRBD2	TRBV9	TRBJ2-7	few
CASIANNEQFF	TGTGCCAGCATAGCGAACAATGAGCAGTTCTTC	NA	TRBV28	TRBJ2-1	NA
CASRGTTNTGELFF	TGTGCCAGCAGGGGGACAACAAACACCGGGGAGCTGTTTTTT	NA	TRBV27	TRBJ2-2	NA
CAIRVGGLFEQFF	TGTGCCATCCGCGTAGGGGGCCTCTTTGAGCAGTTCTTC	TRBD1	TRBV2	TRBJ2-1	NA
CASSRDRRVSTRSGEQYF	TGTGCCAGCAGCCGGGACAGGCGTGTATCTACCAGATCGGGCGAGCAGTACTTC	TRBD1	TRBV5-8	TRBJ2-7	NA
CASSGLGQARYEQYF	TGTGCCAGCAGTGGGCTTGGACAGGCGCGCTACGAGCAGTACTTC	TRBD1	TRBV2	TRBJ2-7	few
CASSFIDEQFF	TGTGCCAGCAGTTTTATCGATGAGCAGTTCTTC	NA	TRBV6-6	TRBJ2-1	NA
CASSGGGTDRISGNTIYF	TGTGCCAGCAGCGGTGGGGGGACAGATCGAATCTCTGGAAACACCATATATTTT	TRBD1	TRBV7-9	TRBJ1-3	few
CASSGLGLAGNTDTQYF	TGCGCCAGCAGCGGACTGGGACTAGCGGGCAACACAGATACGCAGTATTTT	TRBD2	TRBV4-1	TRBJ2-3	NA
CASSLILGWEQYF	TGTGCCAGCAGCTTAATTCTCGGTTGGGAGCAGTACTTC	NA	TRBV11-2	TRBJ2-7	few